These 5 T cell receptor beta chains were all obtained from the same sample, sequenced in a study of beta chain features in type 1 diabetes. Expressed TCRB transcripts were sequenced because the isolated RNA had all been reverse transcribed beforehand. TCRdb's table, derived via immunoSEQ multiplex PCR, lists solely in-frame clones and lacks some. The table shows hundreds of thousands of clones, with about 14% occurring only once. Input material: naive CD4+ T cells from blood. The origin of the receptors is a young man in good health.

This clone was seen more than once but under ten times. This chain uses TRBV28 with TRBJ2-2; D possibly corresponds to TRBD1 (5 bases). The CDR3 length is 14 residues. The V gene's germline CDR1 is MDHEN and CDR2 SYDVKM. V lost 6 bases and J 1 base, leaving 9 bases between the germline ends. In DNA form, the CDR3 reads TGTGCCAGCAGAACAGACAGGAACACCGGGGAGCTGTTTTTT. The encoded protein is CASRTDRNTGELFF.

With respect to this clone: Additional DNA sequences in this sample encode the identical CDR3. This sequence joins TRBV5-1 and TRBJ1-5, with D possibly being TRBD1 (6 bases). The V gene's germline CDR1 is SGHRS and CDR2 YFSETQ. V was trimmed by 0 bases and J by 7 bases, leaving 11 bases between them. This CDR3 is built from 14 residues. CDR3 sequence (DNA): TGCGCCAGCAGCTTGGGGGGGCCGGGCCAGCCCCAGCATTTT. Encoded protein: CASSLGGPGQPQHF.

The sample holds a few counts of this clone. The J gene is TRBJ2-6, the V gene TRBV7-9, with 7 nucleotides matching TRBD1. Germline V gene sequence: CDR1 SEHNR, CDR2 FQNEAQ (reference sequence). The J segment lost 3 bases and the V segment lost 4 bases, leaving 3 bases of the junction unmatched. The CDR3 is made up of 15 amino acids. CDR3 nucleotide sequence: TGTGCCAGCAGCTCACAGGGGCTTGGGGCCAACGTCCTGACTTTC. The encoded protein is CASSSQGLGANVLTF.

The J gene is TRBJ1-5, the V gene TRBV28; D not certain. Germline values: CDR1 MDHEN, CDR2 SYDVKM. The CDR3 extends over 13 amino acids. Trimming took 8 bases from V and 3 from J, leaving 11 bases between them. The CDR3 nucleotides read TGTGCCAGCCTGTCAGGAAACAATCAGCCCCAGCATTTT. Translation gives CASLSGNNQPQHF.

The chain combines TRBV29-1 with TRBJ1-5, with 8 bases identical to TRBD1. The CDR3 has 14 amino acids. V gave up 6 bases and J gave up 0 bases; unmatched junction bases: 4. Germline V gives CDR1 SQVTM, CDR2 ANQGSEA. CDR3 nucleotide sequence: TGCAGCGTCGCCCAGGGGGCTAGCAATCAGCCCCAGCATTTT. This sequence encodes CSVAQGASNQPQHF.